This TCR beta chain is drawn from a study of cytomegalovirus exposure and HLA in healthy donors. Overall study findings and caveats: Highly shared variants forming one cluster were likely a sequencing artifact. Later analysis identified a missense DCLRE1C variant that was linked to TCR beta V- and J-gene trimming.

The CDR3 spans 17 residues. Trimming pared 6 bases from V and 0 bases from J, leaving 24 bases between. The germline CDR1 and CDR2 sequences are GTSNPN and SVGIG (reference sequence). Details on this clone: What it binds is unknown.

Primers for the PCR totalled 60 Vbeta and 13 Jbeta. Libraries were prepared by immunoSEQ multiplex PCR; TCRdb keeps only in-frame clonotypes and omits some of them. The sample lists around 190,000 clones, approximately 77% occurring once. This chain uses TRBV30 with TRBJ2-7; weak D call: TRBD1 (8 bases). The sequence came from a middle-aged man in good health and CMV-seropositive. Sequencing was performed on PBMCs. CDR3 in amino acids: CACSTGDSGRASYEQYF. The CDR3 region has the DNA TGTGCCTGTTCGACAGGGGATTCGGGGAGGGCCTCCTACGAGCAGTACTTC.